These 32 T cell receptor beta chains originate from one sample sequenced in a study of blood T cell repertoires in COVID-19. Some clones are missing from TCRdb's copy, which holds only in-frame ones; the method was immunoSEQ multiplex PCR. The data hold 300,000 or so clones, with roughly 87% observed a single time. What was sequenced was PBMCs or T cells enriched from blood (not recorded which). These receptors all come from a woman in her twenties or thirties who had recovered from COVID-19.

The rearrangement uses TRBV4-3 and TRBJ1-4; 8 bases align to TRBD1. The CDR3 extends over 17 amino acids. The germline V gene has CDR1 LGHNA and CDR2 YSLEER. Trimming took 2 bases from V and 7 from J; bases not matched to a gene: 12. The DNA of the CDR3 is TGCGCCAGCAGCCAAAAGCCTTGGGACAGGAATTCTGAAAAACTGTTTTTT. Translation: CASSQKPWDRNSEKLFF.

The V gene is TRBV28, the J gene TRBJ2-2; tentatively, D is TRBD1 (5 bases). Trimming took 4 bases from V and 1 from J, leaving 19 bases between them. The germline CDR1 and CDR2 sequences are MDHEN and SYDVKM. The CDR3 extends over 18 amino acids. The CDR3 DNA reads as TGTGCCAGCAGTTACTCTAGGGGAATGGTGAAGAACACCGGGGAGCTGTTTTTT. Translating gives CASSYSRGMVKNTGELFF.

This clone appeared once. CDR3 in amino acids: CASSFKGTGNYEQYF. The CDR3 nucleotides are TGTGCCAGCAGCTTTAAGGGGACAGGGAACTACGAGCAGTACTTC. The chain links TRBV28 to TRBJ2-7, with 9 nucleotides matching TRBD1. J lost 3 bases, V lost 6 bases, and 9 bases had no gene match. The CDR3 has 15 residues. Germline V gives CDR1 MDHEN, CDR2 SYDVKM.

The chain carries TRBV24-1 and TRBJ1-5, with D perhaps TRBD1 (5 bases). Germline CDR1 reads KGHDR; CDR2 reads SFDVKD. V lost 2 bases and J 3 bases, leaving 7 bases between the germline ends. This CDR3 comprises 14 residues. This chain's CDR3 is CATSDWGNNQPQHF. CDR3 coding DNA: TGTGCCACCAGTGATTGGGGCAACAATCAGCCCCAGCATTTT.

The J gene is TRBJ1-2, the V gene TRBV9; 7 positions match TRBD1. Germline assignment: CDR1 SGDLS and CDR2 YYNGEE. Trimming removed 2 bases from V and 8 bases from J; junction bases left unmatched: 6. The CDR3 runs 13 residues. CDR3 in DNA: TGTGCCAGCAGCGTCGGGACAGTATTCGGCTACACCTTC. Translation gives CASSVGTVFGYTF.

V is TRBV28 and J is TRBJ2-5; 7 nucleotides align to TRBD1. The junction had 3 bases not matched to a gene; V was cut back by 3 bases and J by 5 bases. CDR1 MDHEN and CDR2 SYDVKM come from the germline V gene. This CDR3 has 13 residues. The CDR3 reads CASSLTGLETQYF. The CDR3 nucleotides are TGTGCCAGCAGTTTGACAGGGTTGGAGACCCAGTACTTC.

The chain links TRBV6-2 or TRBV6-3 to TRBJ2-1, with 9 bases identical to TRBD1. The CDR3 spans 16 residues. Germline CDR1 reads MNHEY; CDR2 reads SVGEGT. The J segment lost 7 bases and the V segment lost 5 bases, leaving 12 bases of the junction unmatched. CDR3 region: CASSATGTGLGNEQFF. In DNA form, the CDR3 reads TGTGCCAGCAGTGCGACCGGGACAGGGCTGGGGAATGAGCAGTTCTTC.

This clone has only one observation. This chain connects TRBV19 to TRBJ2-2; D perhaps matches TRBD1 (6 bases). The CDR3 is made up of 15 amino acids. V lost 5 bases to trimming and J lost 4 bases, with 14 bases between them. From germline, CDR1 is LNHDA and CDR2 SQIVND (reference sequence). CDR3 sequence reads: CASSGGQLGTGELFF. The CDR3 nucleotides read TGTGCCAGTAGTGGCGGACAGTTGGGCACCGGGGAGCTGTTTTTT. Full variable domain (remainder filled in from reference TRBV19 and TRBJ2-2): DGGITQSPKYLFRKEGQNVTLSCEQNLNHDAMYWYRQDPGQGLRLIYYSQIVNDFQKGDIAEGYSVSREKKESFPLTVTSAQKNPTAFYLCASSGGQLGTGELFFGEGSRLTVL.

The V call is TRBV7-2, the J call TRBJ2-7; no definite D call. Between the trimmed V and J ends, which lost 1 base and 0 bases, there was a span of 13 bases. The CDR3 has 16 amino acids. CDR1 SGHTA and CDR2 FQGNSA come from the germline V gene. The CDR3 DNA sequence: TGTGCCAGCAGCTTAGATACGACTCTCAGCTCCTACGAGCAGTACTTC. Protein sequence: CASSLDTTLSSYEQYF. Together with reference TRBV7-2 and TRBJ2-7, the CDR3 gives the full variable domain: GAGVSQSPSNKVTEKGKDVELRCDPISGHTALYWYRQSLGQGLEFLIYFQGNSAPDKSGLPSDRFSAERTGGSVSTLTIQRTQQEDSAVYLCASSLDTTLSSYEQYFGPGTRLTVT.

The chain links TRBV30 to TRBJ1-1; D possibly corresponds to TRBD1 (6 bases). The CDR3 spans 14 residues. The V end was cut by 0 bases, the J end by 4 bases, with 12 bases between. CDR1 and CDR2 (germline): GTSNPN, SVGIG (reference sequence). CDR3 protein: CAWSVEPRGTEAFF. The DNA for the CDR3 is TGTGCCTGGAGTGTAGAGCCCAGGGGCACTGAAGCTTTCTTT.

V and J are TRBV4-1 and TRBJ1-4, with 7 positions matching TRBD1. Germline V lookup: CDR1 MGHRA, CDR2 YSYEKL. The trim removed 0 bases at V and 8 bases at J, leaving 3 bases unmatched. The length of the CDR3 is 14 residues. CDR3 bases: TGCGCCAGCAGCCAAGACCCCAGGGGGGAAAAACTGTTTTTT. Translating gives CASSQDPRGEKLFF.

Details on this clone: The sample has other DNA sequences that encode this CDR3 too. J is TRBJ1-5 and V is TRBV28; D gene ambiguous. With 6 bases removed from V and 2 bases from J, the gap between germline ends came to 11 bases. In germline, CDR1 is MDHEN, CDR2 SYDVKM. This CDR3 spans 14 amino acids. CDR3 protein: CASSLHGGNQPQHF. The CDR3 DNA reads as TGTGCCAGCAGCCTTCACGGGGGCAATCAGCCCCAGCATTTT.

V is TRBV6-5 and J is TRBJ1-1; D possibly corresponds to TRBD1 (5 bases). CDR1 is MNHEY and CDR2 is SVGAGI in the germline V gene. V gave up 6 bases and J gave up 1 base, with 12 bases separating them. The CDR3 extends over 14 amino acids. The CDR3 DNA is TGTGCCAGCAGCTACCGACAGCAGAACACTGAAGCTTTCTTT. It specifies CASSYRQQNTEAFF.

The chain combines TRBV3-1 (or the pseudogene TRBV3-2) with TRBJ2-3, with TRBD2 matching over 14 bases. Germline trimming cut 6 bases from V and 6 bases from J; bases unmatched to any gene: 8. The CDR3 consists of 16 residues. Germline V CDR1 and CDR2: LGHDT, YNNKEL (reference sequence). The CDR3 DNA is TGTGCCAGCAGTCGACCGGGACTAGCGGGGGCGGATACGCAGTATTTT. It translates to CASSRPGLAGADTQYF.

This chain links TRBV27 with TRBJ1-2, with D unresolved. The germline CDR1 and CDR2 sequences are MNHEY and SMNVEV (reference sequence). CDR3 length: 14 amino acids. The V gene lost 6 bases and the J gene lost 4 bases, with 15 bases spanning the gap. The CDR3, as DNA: TGTGCCAGCAGACGAATCGAGGAAGTCTATGGCTACACCTTC. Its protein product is CASRRIEEVYGYTF.

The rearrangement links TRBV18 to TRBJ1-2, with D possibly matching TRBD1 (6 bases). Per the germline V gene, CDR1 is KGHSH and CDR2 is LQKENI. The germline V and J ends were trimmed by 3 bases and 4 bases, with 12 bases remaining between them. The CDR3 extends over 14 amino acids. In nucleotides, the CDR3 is TGTGCCAGCTCACCGGGGGCGCGAGGCTATGGCTACACCTTC. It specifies CASSPGARGYGYTF.

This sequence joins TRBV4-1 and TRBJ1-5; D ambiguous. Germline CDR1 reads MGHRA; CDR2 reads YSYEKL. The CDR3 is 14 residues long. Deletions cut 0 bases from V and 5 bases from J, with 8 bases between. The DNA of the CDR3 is TGCGCCAGCAGCCAAGATACCCCAGATCAGCCCCAGCATTTT. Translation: CASSQDTPDQPQHF.

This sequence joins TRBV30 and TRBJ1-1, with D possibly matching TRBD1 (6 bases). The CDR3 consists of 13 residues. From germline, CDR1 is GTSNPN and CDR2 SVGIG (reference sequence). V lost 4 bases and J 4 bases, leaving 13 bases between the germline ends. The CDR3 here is CAWNRGGSTEAFF. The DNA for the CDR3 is TGTGCCTGGAATAGGGGGGGGAGCACTGAAGCTTTCTTT.

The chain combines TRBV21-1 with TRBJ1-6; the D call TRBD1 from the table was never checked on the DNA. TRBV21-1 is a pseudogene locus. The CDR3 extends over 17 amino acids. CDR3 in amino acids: CASSKADRGSYNSPLHF. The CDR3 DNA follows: TGTGCCAGCAGCAAAGCCGACAGAGGCTCCTATAATTCACCCCTCCACTTT.

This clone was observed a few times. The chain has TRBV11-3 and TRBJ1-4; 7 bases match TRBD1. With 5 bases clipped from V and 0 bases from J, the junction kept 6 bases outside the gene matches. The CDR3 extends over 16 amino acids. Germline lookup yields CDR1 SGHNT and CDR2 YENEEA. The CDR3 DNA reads TGTGCCAGCAGCCGGGACAGCCCTGCAACTAATGAAAAACTGTTTTTT. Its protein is CASSRDSPATNEKLFF.

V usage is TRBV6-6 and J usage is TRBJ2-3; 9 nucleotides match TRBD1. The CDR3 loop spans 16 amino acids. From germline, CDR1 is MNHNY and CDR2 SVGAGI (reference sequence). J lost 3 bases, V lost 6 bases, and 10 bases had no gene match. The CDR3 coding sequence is TGTGCCAGCAGCCCGGGGGGACAGGGAGGGACAGATACGCAGTATTTT. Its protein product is CASSPGGQGGTDTQYF.

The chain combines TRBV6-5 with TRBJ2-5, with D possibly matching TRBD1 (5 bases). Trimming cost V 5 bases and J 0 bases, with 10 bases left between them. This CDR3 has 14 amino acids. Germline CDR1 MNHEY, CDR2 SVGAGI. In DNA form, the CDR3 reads TGTGCCAGCAGTCTGGACAAGGACCAAGAGACCCAGTACTTC. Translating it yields CASSLDKDQETQYF.

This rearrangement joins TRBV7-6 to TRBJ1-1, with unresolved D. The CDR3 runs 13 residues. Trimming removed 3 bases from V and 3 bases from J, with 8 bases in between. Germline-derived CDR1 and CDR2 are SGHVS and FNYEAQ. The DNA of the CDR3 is TGTGCCAGCAGCTTGACACATGACACTGAAGCTTTCTTT. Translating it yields CASSLTHDTEAFF.

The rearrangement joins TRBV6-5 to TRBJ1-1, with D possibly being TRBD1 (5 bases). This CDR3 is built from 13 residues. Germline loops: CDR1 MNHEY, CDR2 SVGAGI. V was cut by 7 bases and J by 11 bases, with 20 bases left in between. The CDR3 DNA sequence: TGTGCCAGCACCGGACCTGGGGGGGGAAGGGCTTTCTTT. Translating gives CASTGPGGGRAFF.

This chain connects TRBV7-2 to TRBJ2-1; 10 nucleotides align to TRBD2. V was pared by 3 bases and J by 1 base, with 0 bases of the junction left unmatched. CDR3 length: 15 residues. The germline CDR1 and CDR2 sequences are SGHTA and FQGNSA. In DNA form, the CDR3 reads TGTGCCAGCAGCTTTAGCGGGGGGTCCTACAATGAGCAGTTCTTC. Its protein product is CASSFSGGSYNEQFF.

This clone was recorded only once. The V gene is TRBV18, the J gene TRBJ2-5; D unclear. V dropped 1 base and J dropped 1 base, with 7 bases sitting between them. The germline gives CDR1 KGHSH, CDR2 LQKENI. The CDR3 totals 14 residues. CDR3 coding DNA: TGTGCCAGCTCACCACTATCAGGCCAAGAGACCCAGTACTTC. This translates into CASSPLSGQETQYF.

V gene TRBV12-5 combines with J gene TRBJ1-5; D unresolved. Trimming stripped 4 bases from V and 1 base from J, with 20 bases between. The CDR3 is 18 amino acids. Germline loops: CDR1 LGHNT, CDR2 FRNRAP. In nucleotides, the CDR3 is TGTGCTAGTGGTTACCTTCGCGGATCAGTGAGGAGCAATCAGCCCCAGCATTTT. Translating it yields CASGYLRGSVRSNQPQHF.

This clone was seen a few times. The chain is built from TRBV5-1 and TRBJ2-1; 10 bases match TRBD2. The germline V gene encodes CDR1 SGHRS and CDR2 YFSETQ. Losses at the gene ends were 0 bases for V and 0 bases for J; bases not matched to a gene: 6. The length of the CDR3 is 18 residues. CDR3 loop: CASSLGIAGGVSYNEQFF. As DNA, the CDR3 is TGCGCCAGCAGCTTGGGAATAGCGGGGGGCGTCTCCTACAATGAGCAGTTCTTC.

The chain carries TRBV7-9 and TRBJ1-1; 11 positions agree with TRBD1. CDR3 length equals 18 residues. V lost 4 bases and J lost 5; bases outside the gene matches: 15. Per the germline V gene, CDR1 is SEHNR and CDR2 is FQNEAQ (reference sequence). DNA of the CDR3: TGTGCCAGCAGCTCCTTTGGGACAGGGGGGCGGACGCGAACTGAAGCTTTCTTT. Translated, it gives CASSSFGTGGRTRTEAFF. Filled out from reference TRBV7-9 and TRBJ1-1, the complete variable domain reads DTGVSQNPRHKITKRGQNVTFRCDPISEHNRLYWYRQTLGQGPEFLTYFQNEAQLEKSRLLSDRFSAERPKGSFSTLEIQRTEQGDSAMYLCASSSFGTGGRTRTEAFFGQGTRLTVV.

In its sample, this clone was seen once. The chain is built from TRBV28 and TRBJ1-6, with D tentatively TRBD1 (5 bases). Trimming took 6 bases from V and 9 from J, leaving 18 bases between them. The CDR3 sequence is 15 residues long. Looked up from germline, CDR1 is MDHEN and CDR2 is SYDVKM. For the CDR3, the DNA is TGTGCCAGCAGACCAGGGACGGGGGTGAGTTCACCCCTCCACTTT. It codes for CASRPGTGVSSPLHF.

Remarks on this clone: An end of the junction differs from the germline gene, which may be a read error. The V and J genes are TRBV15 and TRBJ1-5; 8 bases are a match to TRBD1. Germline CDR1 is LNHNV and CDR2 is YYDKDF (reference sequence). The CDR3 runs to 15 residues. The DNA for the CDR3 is TGTGCCACCAGCGGAGAGTTGGACAGGGTTCAGCCCCAGCATTTT. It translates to CATSGELDRVQPQHF.

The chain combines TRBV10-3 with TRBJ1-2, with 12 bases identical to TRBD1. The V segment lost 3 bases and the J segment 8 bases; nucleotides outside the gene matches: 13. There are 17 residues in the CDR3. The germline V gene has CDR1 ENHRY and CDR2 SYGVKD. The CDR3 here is CAISDSPGTGGEGGYTF. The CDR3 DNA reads TGTGCCATCAGTGACTCTCCCGGGACAGGGGGCGAAGGAGGCTACACCTTC.